The rows below give T cell receptor beta chains drawn from one sample of a study of response to subunit inactivated influenza vaccine. TCRdb re-called the RT-PCR reads with MiXCR, one entry per CDR3 protein. This table has around 580,000 distinct CDR3 sequences, around 15% appearing once. The source material was PBMCs from blood, sampled 11 to 12 days after vaccination. All receptors derive from a man aged 45-60 years who received an inactivated influenza vaccine. Each CDR3 is given with its conserved first and last residue. Each record gives: clone size, D gene, V gene, J gene, CDR3 protein, CDR3 DNA. The D gene is left open where the match is weak. Some rows mark clone size as missing; the rest say once, few, many or name a class of expanded clone.

-	-	TRBV4-2	TRBJ2-1	CASSQPTDVEQFF	TGTGCCAGCAGCCAACCGACCGACGTCGAGCAGTTCTTC
few	-	TRBV20-1	TRBJ2-1	CSARDWLAYNEQFF	TGCAGTGCTCGGGACTGGTTAGCATACAATGAGCAGTTCTTC
few	-	TRBV7-8	TRBJ2-7	CASSSPQGPSYEQYF	TGTGCCAGCAGCTCACCGCAGGGACCCAGCTACGAGCAGTACTTC
-	-	TRBV20-1	TRBJ1-5	CSASGGRGNQPQHF	TGCAGTGCTAGTGGGGGACGGGGAAATCAGCCCCAGCATTTT
few	TRBD2	TRBV5-1	TRBJ2-7	CASSFTSGRSYEQYF	TGCGCCAGCAGCTTCACTAGCGGTCGCTCCTACGAGCAGTACTTC
-	TRBD2	TRBV7-2	TRBJ2-3	CASSPLAGGIGQYF	TGTGCCAGCAGCCCGCTAGCGGGAGGGATAGGGCAGTATTTT
few	-	TRBV18	TRBJ2-1	CASSRNRDNEQFF	TGTGCCAGCTCGAGGAACAGGGACAATGAGCAGTTCTTC
few	-	TRBV20-1	TRBJ1-1	CSARQPNTEAFF	TGCAGTGCAAGACAGCCGAACACTGAAGCTTTCTTT
few	-	TRBV3-1	TRBJ1-1	CASSRDVLSEIEAFF	TGTGCCAGCAGCCGAGACGTTCTGAGCGAGATTGAAGCTTTCTTT
few	TRBD1	TRBV12-3/TRBV12-4	TRBJ2-2	CASRGTGSPGELFF	TGTGCCAGCAGGGGGACAGGGAGCCCCGGGGAGCTGTTTTTT
few	-	TRBV10-3	TRBJ1-4	CAISEKHGYNEKLFF	TGTGCCATCAGTGAGAAGCACGGCTATAATGAAAAACTGTTTTTT
-	-	TRBV6-9	TRBJ2-1	CAGPGARYNEQFF	TGTGCCGGTCCGGGGGCCCGCTACAATGAGCAGTTCTTC
-	-	TRBV28	TRBJ2-1	CASTAAGNEQFF	TGTGCCAGCACTGCGGCGGGTAATGAGCAGTTCTTC
few	TRBD1	TRBV5-1	TRBJ2-3	CASSLAIQGGDTQYF	TGCGCCAGCAGCTTGGCCATACAGGGGGGAGATACGCAGTATTTT
few	-	TRBV19	TRBJ2-1	CASRTGRALFF	TGTGCCAGTAGAACGGGACGGGCGTTGTTCTTC
-	-	TRBV29-1	TRBJ2-7	CSVERQGATYEQYF	TGCAGCGTTGAACGGCAGGGAGCTACCTACGAGCAGTACTTC
-	TRBD2	TRBV5-1	TRBJ2-1	CASISGPGGGEQFF	TGCGCCAGCATCTCCGGGCCGGGAGGGGGTGAGCAGTTCTTC
-	-	TRBV7-9	TRBJ1-1	CATTRQMNTEAFF	TGTGCCACCACCCGGCAGATGAACACTGAAGCTTTCTTT
-	TRBD2	TRBV5-1	TRBJ2-7	CASSLNSGGTYEQYF	TGCGCCAGCAGCTTGAACAGCGGGGGAACCTACGAGCAGTACTTC
-	-	TRBV5-1	TRBJ1-1	CASSGGTGDKAFF	TGCGCCAGCAGCGGAGGGACGGGTGACAAAGCTTTCTTT
-	-	TRBV28	TRBJ1-1	CASGWTVSNTEAFF	TGTGCCAGCGGTTGGACAGTGTCGAACACTGAAGCTTTCTTT
-	-	TRBV18	TRBJ2-3	CASSPPNRRTDTQYF	TGTGCCAGCTCACCGCCTAATAGACGCACAGATACGCAGTATTTT
-	TRBD1	TRBV3-1	TRBJ2-1	CASSQRDRVAYNEQFF	TGTGCCAGCAGCCAAAGAGACAGGGTCGCCTACAATGAGCAGTTCTTC
few	TRBD1	TRBV12-3/TRBV12-4	TRBJ1-2	CASNPGQGNYGYTF	TGTGCCAGCAACCCAGGACAGGGGAACTATGGCTACACCTTC
-	-	TRBV12-3/TRBV12-4	TRBJ1-1	CASSRRENTEAFF	TGTGCCAGCAGCAGACGGGAGAACACTGAAGCTTTCTTT
-	-	TRBV7-2	TRBJ1-1	CASSFGKGTEAFF	TGTGCCAGCAGCTTTGGGAAGGGCACTGAAGCTTTCTTT
few	-	TRBV15	TRBJ1-4	CATSRDGLANEKLFF	TGTGCCACCAGCAGGGACGGACTAGCTAATGAAAAACTGTTTTTT
few	TRBD2	TRBV7-9	TRBJ2-1	CASSSWGTSSSEQFF	TGTGCCAGCAGCTCATGGGGGACTAGCTCTAGTGAGCAGTTCTTC
-	-	TRBV3-1	TRBJ2-7	CASSQALAEQYF	TGTGCCAGCAGCCAGGCCCTTGCCGAGCAGTACTTC
few	-	TRBV20-1	TRBJ2-5	CSARAAGGETQYF	TGCAGTGCTAGAGCGGCAGGCGGGGAGACCCAGTACTTC
few	-	TRBV11-2	TRBJ2-3	CASGRRPDATDTQYF	TGTGCCAGCGGTAGGAGGCCGGACGCCACAGATACGCAGTATTTT
-	TRBD2	TRBV5-1	TRBJ2-5	CASSPLTSGDQETQYF	TGCGCCAGCAGCCCGTTGACTAGCGGAGACCAAGAGACCCAGTACTTC
-	-	TRBV20-1	TRBJ2-1	CSARGSDTTSYNEQFF	TGCAGTGCTAGAGGCTCCGACACTACCTCCTACAATGAGCAGTTCTTC
-	TRBD1	TRBV29-1	TRBJ2-2	CSVEGQGAVGELFF	TGCAGCGTTGAGGGACAGGGGGCAGTCGGGGAGCTGTTTTTT
-	-	TRBV19	TRBJ2-2	CASSMGYGGQLNTGELFF	TGTGCCAGTAGTATGGGATATGGGGGGCAGTTGAACACCGGGGAGCTGTTTTTT
many	TRBD1	TRBV5-1	TRBJ1-1	CASSLPTKTGTGGGRTEAFF	TGCGCCAGCAGCTTGCCGACAAAAACCGGGACAGGGGGCGGAAGGACTGAAGCTTTCTTT
many	TRBD1	TRBV7-8	TRBJ2-7	CASSLGSRGLYEQYF	TGTGCCAGCAGCTTAGGTTCCAGGGGGCTATACGAGCAGTACTTC
few	TRBD2	TRBV6-2/TRBV6-3	TRBJ2-7	CASSYRLAATYEQYF	TGTGCCAGCAGTTACCGACTAGCGGCTACCTACGAGCAGTACTTC
few	TRBD1	TRBV6-1	TRBJ2-2	CASRGTGGLTGELFF	TGTGCCAGCAGAGGGACAGGGGGCTTAACCGGGGAGCTGTTTTTT
-	-	TRBV6-1	TRBJ2-2	CASHGTLNTGELFF	TGTGCCAGTCACGGGACCCTGAACACCGGGGAGCTGTTTTTT
-	-	TRBV5-1	TRBJ1-1	CASSLKGVDTEAFF	TGCGCCAGCAGCTTGAAAGGGGTCGACACTGAAGCTTTCTTT
few	TRBD2	TRBV4-3	TRBJ2-1	CASSQEWGGSYNEQFF	TGCGCCAGCAGCCAAGAATGGGGGGGCTCCTACAATGAGCAGTTCTTC
-	TRBD2	TRBV11-2	TRBJ2-1	CASSLGSGTYNEQSF	TGTGCCAGCAGCTTAGGTAGCGGGACCTACAATGAGCAGTCCTTC
few	TRBD1	TRBV29-1	TRBJ2-1	CSVELFGQAYNEQFF	TGCAGCGTTGAATTATTTGGACAGGCCTACAATGAGCAGTTCTTC
many	-	TRBV12-3/TRBV12-4	TRBJ2-1	CASSRPNSYNEQFF	TGTGCCAGCAGCCGGCCTAACTCCTACAATGAGCAGTTCTTC
many	TRBD2	TRBV11-2	TRBJ2-7	CASSTASGGSTPQYF	TGTGCCAGCAGCACCGCTAGCGGGGGTTCTACGCCGCAGTACTTC
-	-	TRBV5-4	TRBJ2-3	CASSFSPADTQYF	TGTGCCAGCAGCTTCTCCCCTGCCGATACGCAGTATTTT